A single sample gave rise to the 8 T cell receptor beta chains below, sequenced in a study of blood T cell repertoires in COVID-19. Repertoires were generated with immunoSEQ multiplex PCR, while TCRdb's copy carries only in-frame clones and drops some. Of about 500,000 clones listed, approximately 91% are singletons. The sequenced sample was peripheral blood. The source of these receptors is a woman aged 50 to 60 with COVID-19, enrolled during active disease.

The genes are TRBV7-9 and TRBJ2-1, with TRBD2 identical over 7 bases. In germline, CDR1 is SEHNR, CDR2 FQNEAQ (reference sequence). The CDR3 extends over 16 amino acids. Losses at the gene ends were 2 bases for V and 5 bases for J; bases not matched to a gene: 9. The chain's CDR3 is CASSLLSSGVNNEQFF. For the CDR3, the DNA is TGTGCCAGCAGCTTATTGTCCAGCGGGGTTAACAATGAGCAGTTCTTC.

V and J are TRBV4-1 and TRBJ1-5; TRBD1 is a possible D gene (5 bases). The germline V gene encodes CDR1 MGHRA and CDR2 YSYEKL. Trimming removed 4 bases from V and 4 bases from J, with 14 bases in between. The CDR3 runs to 15 residues. As DNA, the CDR3 is TGCGCCAGCAGCCCTATCCCCGGGGGGAATCAGCCCCAGCATTTT. Amino acids: CASSPIPGGNQPQHF.

This clone showed up just once. The chain carries TRBV7-5 and TRBJ1-4; the table's D call of TRBD1 was not tested on the DNA. TRBV7-5 is annotated as a pseudogene. The CDR3 runs to 10 residues. The CDR3 nucleotides are TGTGCCAGCAGCTTAATGGGACAGGATTTT. Translation gives CASSLMGQDF.

The chain couples TRBV2 to TRBJ2-1; perhaps TRBD2 as D (5 bases). The CDR3 has 16 residues. V was trimmed by 1 base and J by 8 bases, leaving 18 bases between them. Germline V lookup: CDR1 SNHLY, CDR2 FYNNEI. The CDR3 DNA sequence: TGTGCCAGCAGTGAAGGTTTGATGACTACCTTCGATGAGCAGTTCTTC. It encodes CASSEGLMTTFDEQFF.

This chain links TRBV5-4 with TRBJ2-5; D is undetermined. This CDR3 is 12 amino acids long. Trimming removed 4 bases at V and 0 bases at J, with 4 bases between. Germline CDR1 is SGHNT and CDR2 is YYREEE (reference sequence). The CDR3 coding sequence is TGTGCCAGCAGCCCAGACCAAGAGACCCAGTACTTC. It codes for CASSPDQETQYF.

The CDR3 is CACDSMNTEAFF. As DNA, the CDR3 is TGTGCCTGCGACAGCATGAACACTGAAGCTTTCTTT. The genes are TRBV30 and TRBJ1-1; D might be TRBD1 (5 bases). The CDR3 loop spans 12 amino acids. CDR1 is GTSNPN, CDR2 SVGIG, per germline (reference sequence). The V end lost 6 bases, the J end lost 0 bases, and 8 bases lay between the germline ends. The variable domain in full, completed from reference TRBV30 and TRBJ1-1, reads SQTIHQWPATLVQPVGSPLSLECTVEGTSNPNLYWYRQAAGRGLQLLFYSVGIGQISSEVPQNLSASRPQDRQFILSSKKLLLSDSGFYLCACDSMNTEAFFGQGTRLTVV.

The sample holds a few counts of this clone. DNA for the CDR3: TGTGCCAGCAGCGTCGGACAGAATAATAATTCACCCCTCCACTTT. It yields the protein CASSVGQNNNSPLHF. The rearrangement joins TRBV9 to TRBJ1-6; D is possibly TRBD1 (6 bases). The germline CDR1 and CDR2 sequences are SGDLS and YYNGEE. The CDR3 runs 15 residues. Trimming removed 2 bases from V and 5 bases from J, with 11 bases in between.

This chain connects TRBV7-8 to TRBJ2-7, with 15 bases that match TRBD2. Germline loops: CDR1 SGHVS, CDR2 FQNEAQ. J gave up 3 bases and V 4 bases, and 7 bases lay outside the gene matches. CDR3 size: 17 residues. The CDR3 DNA sequence: TGTGCCAGCAGCTGGACTAGCGGGGGGGCCCCCGACTACGAGCAGTACTTC. This codes for CASSWTSGGAPDYEQYF.